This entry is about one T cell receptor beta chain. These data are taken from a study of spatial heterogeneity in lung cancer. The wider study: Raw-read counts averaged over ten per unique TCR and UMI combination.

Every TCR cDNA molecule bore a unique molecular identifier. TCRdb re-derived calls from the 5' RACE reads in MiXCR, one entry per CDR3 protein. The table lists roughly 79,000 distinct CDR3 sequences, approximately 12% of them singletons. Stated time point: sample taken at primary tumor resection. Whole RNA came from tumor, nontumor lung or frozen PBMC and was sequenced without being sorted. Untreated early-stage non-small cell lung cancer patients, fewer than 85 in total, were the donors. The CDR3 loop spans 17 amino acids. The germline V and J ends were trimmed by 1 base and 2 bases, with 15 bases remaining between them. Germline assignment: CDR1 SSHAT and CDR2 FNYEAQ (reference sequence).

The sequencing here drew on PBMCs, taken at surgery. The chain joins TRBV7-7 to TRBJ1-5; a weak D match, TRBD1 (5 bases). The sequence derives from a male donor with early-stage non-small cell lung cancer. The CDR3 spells CASSLVRETDGNQPQHF. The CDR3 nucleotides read TGTGCCAGCAGCTTAGTTAGGGAGACAGATGGCAATCAGCCCCAGCATTTT.